This passage covers 3 T cell receptor beta chains from one sample sequenced in a study of metastatic and nonmetastatic thyroid tumors. Through MiXCR, TCRdb re-clonotyped the PCR reads. The repertoire holds approximately 15,000 clones, 25% to 30% seen once, with roughly 52% in the top ten. Among the patients, none had received any treatment before thyroid surgery. The sample was tumor tissue. All receptors come from a male donor with papillary thyroid cancer or a benign thyroid nodule (not recorded which). Some clones in this sample may be carry-over from other donors' samples.

This clone appeared many times. The chain carries TRBV11-1 and TRBJ2-1; D not certain. CDR3 length equals 13 residues. Trimming removed 3 bases from V and 5 bases from J, with 8 bases in between. CDR1 and CDR2 from the germline V gene are SGHAT and FQDESV (reference sequence). Here the CDR3 reads CASSFEADNEQFF. CDR3 nucleotides: TGTGCCAGCAGCTTTGAGGCGGACAATGAGCAGTTCTTC.

This clone was counted ten times or more. The chain uses TRBV6-2 or TRBV6-3 and TRBJ2-3; TRBD1 is a possible D gene (5 bases). The germline V gene encodes CDR1 MNHEY and CDR2 SVGEGT. Between the trimmed V and J ends, which lost 6 bases and 5 bases, there was a span of 18 bases. The CDR3 is made up of 15 amino acids. In DNA form, the CDR3 reads TGTGCCAGCAGCCGCCTGGGCCAAAGGGGAGATACGCAGTATTTT. Translation: CASSRLGQRGDTQYF.

Ten or more counts support this clone. The rearrangement links TRBV6-1 to TRBJ1-1, with 7 bases that match TRBD1. This CDR3 is 14 amino acids long. With 5 bases clipped from V and 1 base from J, the junction kept 4 bases outside the gene matches. Germline assignment: CDR1 MNHNS and CDR2 SASEGT. The CDR3 loop is CASSSPGGNTEAFF. CDR3 in DNA: TGTGCCAGCAGTTCTCCAGGGGGGAACACTGAAGCTTTCTTT.